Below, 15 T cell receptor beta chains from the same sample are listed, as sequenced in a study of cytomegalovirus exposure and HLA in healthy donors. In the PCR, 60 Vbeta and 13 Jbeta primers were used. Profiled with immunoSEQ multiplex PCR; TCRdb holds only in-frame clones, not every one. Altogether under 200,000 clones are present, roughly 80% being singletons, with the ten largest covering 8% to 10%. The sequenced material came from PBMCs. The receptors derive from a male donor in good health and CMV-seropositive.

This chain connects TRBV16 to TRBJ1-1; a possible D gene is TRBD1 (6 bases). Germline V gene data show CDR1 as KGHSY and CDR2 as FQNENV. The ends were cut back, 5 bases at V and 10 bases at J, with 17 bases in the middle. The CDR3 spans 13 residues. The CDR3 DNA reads TGTGCCAGCAGCTCCCACAGGGAATTCACAGCTTTCTTT. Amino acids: CASSSHREFTAFF.

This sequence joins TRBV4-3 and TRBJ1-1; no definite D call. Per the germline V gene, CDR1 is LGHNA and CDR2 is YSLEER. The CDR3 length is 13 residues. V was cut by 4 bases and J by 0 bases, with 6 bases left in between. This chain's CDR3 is CASSRGMNTEAFF. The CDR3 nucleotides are TGCGCCAGCAGCCGAGGGATGAACACTGAAGCTTTCTTT.

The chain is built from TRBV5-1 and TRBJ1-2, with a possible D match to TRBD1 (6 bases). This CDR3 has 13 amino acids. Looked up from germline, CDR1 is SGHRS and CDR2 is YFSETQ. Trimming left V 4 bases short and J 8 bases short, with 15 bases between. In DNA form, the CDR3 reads TGCGCCAGCAGCCATACAGGGAGAGAAGGCTACACCTTC. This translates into CASSHTGREGYTF.

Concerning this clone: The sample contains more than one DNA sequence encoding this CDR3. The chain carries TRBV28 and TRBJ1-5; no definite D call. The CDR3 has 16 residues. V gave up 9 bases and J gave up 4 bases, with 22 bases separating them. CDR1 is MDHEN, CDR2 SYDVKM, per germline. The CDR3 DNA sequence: TGTGCCAGTAGTCCCTATTGGAGGGCGGAGAATCAGCCCCAGCATTTT. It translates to CASSPYWRAENQPQHF.

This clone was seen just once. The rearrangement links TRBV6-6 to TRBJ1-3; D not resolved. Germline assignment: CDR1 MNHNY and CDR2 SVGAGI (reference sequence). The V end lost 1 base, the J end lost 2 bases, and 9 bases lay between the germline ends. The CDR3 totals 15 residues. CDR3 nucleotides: TGTGCCAGCAGTTACTTCGCTACTCCTGGAAACACCATATATTTT. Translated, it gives CASSYFATPGNTIYF.

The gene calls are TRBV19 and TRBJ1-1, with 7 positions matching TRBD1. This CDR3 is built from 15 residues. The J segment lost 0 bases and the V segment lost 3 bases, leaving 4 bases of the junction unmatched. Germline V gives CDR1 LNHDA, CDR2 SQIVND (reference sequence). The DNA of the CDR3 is TGTGCCAGTAGTATCGCCGGGACAGTGAACACTGAAGCTTTCTTT. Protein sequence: CASSIAGTVNTEAFF.

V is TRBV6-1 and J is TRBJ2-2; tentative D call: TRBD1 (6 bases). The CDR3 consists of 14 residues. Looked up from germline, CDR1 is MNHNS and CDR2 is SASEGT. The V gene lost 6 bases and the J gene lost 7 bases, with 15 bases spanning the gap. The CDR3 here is CASRSTGPIGELFF. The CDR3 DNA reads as TGTGCCAGCAGATCGACAGGCCCGATCGGGGAGCTGTTTTTT.

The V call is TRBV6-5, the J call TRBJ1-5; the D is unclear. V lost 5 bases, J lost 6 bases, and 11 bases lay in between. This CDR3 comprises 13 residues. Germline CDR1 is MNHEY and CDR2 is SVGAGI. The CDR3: CASSRELVQPQHF. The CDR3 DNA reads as TGTGCCAGCAGTAGAGAATTGGTTCAGCCCCAGCATTTT.

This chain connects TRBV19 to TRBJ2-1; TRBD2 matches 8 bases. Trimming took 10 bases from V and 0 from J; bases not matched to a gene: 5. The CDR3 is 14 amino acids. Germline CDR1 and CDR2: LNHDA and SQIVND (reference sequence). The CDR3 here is CATGGGISYNEQFF. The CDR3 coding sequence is TGTGCCACCGGGGGGGGAATCTCCTACAATGAGCAGTTCTTC.

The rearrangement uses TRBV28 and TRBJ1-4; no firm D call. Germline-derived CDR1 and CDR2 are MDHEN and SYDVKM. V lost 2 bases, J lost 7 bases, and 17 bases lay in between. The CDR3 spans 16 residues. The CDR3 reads CASSLLAGSSGEKLFF. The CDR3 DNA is TGTGCCAGCAGTTTACTGGCGGGGTCAAGCGGTGAAAAACTGTTTTTT.

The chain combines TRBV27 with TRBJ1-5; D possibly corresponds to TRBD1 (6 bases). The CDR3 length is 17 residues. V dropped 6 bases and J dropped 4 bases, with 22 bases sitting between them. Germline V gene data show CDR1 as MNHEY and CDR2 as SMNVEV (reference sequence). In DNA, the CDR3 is TGTGCCAGCAGCCCATTAGGGGACACGCTTGAAAATCAGCCCCAGCATTTT. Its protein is CASSPLGDTLENQPQHF.

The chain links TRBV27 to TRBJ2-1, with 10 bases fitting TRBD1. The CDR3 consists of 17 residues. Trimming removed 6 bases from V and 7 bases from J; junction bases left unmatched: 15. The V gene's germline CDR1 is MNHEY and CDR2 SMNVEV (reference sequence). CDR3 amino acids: CASSRPPGTGAWNEQFF. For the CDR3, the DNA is TGTGCCAGCAGCCGCCCTCCGGGGACAGGGGCATGGAATGAGCAGTTCTTC.

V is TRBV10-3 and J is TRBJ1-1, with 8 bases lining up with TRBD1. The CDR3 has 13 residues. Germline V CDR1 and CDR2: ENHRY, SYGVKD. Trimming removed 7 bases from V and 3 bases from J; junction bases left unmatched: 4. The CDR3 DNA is TGTGCCATCAACCGGGGACAGGACACTGAAGCTTTCTTT. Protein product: CAINRGQDTEAFF.

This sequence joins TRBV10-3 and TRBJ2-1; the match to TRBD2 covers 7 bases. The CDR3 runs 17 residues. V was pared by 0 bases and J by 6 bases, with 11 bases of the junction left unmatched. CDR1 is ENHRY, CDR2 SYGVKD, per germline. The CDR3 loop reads CAISESSVTSARNEQFF. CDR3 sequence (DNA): TGTGCCATCAGTGAGTCGAGTGTCACTAGCGCCCGCAATGAGCAGTTCTTC.

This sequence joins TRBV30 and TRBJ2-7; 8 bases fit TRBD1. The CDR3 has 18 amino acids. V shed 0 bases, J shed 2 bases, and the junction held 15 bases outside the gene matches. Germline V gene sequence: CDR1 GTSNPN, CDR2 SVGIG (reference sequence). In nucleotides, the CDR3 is TGTGCCTGGAGTGTAAGGTGGGACAGGACCAAAGATACCTACGAGCAGTACTTC. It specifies CAWSVRWDRTKDTYEQYF.